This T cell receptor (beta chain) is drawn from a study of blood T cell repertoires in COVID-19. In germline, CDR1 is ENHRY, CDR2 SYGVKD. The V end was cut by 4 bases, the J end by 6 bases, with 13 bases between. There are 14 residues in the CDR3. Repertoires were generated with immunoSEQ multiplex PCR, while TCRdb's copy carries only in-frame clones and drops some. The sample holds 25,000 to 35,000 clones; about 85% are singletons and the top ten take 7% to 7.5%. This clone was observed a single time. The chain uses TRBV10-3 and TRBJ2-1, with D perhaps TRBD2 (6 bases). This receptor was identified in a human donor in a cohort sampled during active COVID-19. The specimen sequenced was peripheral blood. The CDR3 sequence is CAISGDSVVNEQFF. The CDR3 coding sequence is TGTGCCATCAGTGGGGACTCTGTCGTCAATGAGCAGTTCTTC.